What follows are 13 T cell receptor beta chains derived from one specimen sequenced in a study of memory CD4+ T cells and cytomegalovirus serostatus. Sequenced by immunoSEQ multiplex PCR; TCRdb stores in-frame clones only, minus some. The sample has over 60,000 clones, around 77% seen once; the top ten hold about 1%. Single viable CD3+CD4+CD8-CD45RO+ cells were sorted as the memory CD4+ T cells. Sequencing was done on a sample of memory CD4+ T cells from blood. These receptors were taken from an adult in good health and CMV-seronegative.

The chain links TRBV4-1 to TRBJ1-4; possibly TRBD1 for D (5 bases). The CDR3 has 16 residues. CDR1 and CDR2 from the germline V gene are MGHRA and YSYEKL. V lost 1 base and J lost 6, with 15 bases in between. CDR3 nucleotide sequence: TGCGCCAGCAGCCAAGGCACTGGGGGGGAGTATGAAAAACTGTTTTTT. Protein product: CASSQGTGGEYEKLFF.

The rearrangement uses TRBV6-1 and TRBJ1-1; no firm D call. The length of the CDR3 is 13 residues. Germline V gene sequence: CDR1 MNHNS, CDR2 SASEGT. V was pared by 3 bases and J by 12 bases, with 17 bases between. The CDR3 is CASSDGRATLTFF. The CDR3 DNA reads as TGTGCCAGCAGTGATGGAAGGGCCACCCTAACTTTCTTT.

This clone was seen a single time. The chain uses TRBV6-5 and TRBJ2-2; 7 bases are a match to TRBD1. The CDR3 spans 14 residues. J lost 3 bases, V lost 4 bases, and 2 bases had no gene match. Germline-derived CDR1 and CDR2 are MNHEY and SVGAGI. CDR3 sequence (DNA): TGTGCCAGCAGTTCCGGACAGGACACCGGGGAGCTGTTTTTT. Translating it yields CASSSGQDTGELFF.

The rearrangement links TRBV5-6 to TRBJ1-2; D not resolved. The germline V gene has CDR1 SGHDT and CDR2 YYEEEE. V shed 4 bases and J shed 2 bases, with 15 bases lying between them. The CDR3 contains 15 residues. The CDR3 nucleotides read TGTGCCAGCAGCCAGCCGCAGGTTACCAACTATGGCTACACCTTC. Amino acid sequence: CASSQPQVTNYGYTF.

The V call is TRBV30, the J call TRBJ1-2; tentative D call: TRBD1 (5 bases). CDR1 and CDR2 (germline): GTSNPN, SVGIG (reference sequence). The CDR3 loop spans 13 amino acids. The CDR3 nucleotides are TGTGCGCAAACAGGTGGAGGGGCCTATGGCTACACCTTC. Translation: CAQTGGGAYGYTF.

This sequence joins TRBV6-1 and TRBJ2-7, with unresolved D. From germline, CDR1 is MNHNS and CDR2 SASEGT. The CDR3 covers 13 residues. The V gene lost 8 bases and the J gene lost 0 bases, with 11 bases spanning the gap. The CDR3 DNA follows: TGTGCCAGCGGAAAATACACCTCCTACGAGCAGTACTTC. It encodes CASGKYTSYEQYF.

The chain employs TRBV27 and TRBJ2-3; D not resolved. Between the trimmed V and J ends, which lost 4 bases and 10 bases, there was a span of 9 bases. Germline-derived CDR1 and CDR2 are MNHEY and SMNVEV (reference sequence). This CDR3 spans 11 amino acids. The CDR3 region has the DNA TGTGCCAGCAGTTCAGGAGTTGCGCAGTATTTT. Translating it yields CASSSGVAQYF.

This chain's CDR3 is CASSLAAGGGEKLFF. The CDR3 DNA is TGTGCCAGCAGCTTAGCGGCAGGGGGCGGTGAAAAACTGTTTTTT. The chain combines TRBV7-2 with TRBJ1-4, with TRBD1 matching 8 bases. Germline V lookup: CDR1 SGHTA, CDR2 FQGNSA. V gave up 0 bases and J gave up 7 bases; unmatched junction bases: 4. This CDR3 has 15 amino acids.

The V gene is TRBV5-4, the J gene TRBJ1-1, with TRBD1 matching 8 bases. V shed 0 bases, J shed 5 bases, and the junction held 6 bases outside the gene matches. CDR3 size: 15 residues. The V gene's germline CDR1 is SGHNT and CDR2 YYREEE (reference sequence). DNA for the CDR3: TGTGCCAGCAGCTTGGATCCGCGACAGGGGACTGAAGCTTTCTTT. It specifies CASSLDPRQGTEAFF.

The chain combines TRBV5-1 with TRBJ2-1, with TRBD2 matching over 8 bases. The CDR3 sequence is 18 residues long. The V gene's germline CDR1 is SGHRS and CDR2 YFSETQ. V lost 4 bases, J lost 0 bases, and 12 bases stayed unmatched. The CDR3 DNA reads TGCGCCAGCAGCGACTTACCTAGCGGGCCGACCTCCTACAATGAGCAGTTCTTC. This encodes CASSDLPSGPTSYNEQFF.

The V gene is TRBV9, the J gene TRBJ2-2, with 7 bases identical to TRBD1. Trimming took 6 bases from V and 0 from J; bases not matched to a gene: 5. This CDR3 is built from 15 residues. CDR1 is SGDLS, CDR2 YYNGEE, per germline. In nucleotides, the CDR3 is TGTGCCAGCACTCTAGGGGGCACGAACACCGGGGAGCTGTTTTTT. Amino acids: CASTLGGTNTGELFF.

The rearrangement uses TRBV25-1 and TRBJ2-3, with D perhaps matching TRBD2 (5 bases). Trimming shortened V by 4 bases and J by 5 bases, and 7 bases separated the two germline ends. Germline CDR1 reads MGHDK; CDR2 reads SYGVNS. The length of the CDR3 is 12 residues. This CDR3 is CASSVAGDTQYF. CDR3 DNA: TGTGCCAGCAGTGTGGCGGGAGATACGCAGTATTTT.

The CDR3 protein is CASSFGPDRTDTQYF. CDR3 nucleotide sequence: TGTGCCAGCAGCTTTGGGCCCGACCGCACAGATACGCAGTATTTT. V gene TRBV5-4 combines with J gene TRBJ2-3; no definite D call. The CDR3 spans 15 residues. Germline V CDR1 and CDR2: SGHNT, YYREEE (reference sequence). V lost 2 bases to trimming and J lost 1 base, with 11 bases between them.